These T cell receptor beta chains were read from a single sample in a study of blood T cells in healthy people across ages. Each CDR3 protein gets one entry after TCRdb re-called the 5' RACE reads with MiXCR. The data hold 850,000 to 1,300,000 distinct CDR3 sequences, with 35% to 50% observed a single time. Sequenced input: blood. These receptors were obtained from a woman aged 55-70 years in good health. The CDR3 runs from the conserved cysteine through the conserved F or W. D genes are given only for firm matches. The listing skips clone size in some rows; elsewhere it reads once, few, many or a size class.

clone_size d_call j_call v_call cdr3_nt cdr3_aa
many NA TRBJ1-6 TRBV9 TGTGCCAGCAGCGTAGGAGGGGATAATTCACCCCTCCACTTT CASSVGGDNSPLHF
NA NA TRBJ2-1 TRBV20-1 TGCAGTGCTAGAGACCGGGTTGGGGAGCAGTTCTTC CSARDRVGEQFF
many NA TRBJ2-5 TRBV5-4 TGTGCCAGCAGCCCGGGGACGAGAGAGACCCAGTACTTC CASSPGTRETQYF
NA NA TRBJ1-2 TRBV6-1 TGTGCCAGCAAACCAGGGTCGGGTAACTATGGCTACACCTTC CASKPGSGNYGYTF
NA NA TRBJ2-7 TRBV7-2 TGTGCCAGCAGCTTGTCCTCAGGGGGGAAGTACAATGAGCAGTACTTC CASSLSSGGKYNEQYF
NA NA TRBJ2-1 TRBV21-1 TGTGCCAGCAGCAAATTCCACAATGAGCAGTTCTTC CASSKFHNEQFF
NA TRBD1 TRBJ1-1 TRBV12-3/TRBV12-4 TGTGCCAGTTCGGGACAGGGGGACCCGAATACTGAAGCTTTCTTT CASSGQGDPNTEAFF
NA NA TRBJ2-4 TRBV6-6 TGTGCCAGCGGACCTCTAGAGTATAACATTCAGTACTTC CASGPLEYNIQYF
NA TRBD1 TRBJ2-5 TRBV5-4 TGTGCCAGCAGCCCTGCTGGACAGGGATCGCTAGAGACCCAGTACTTC CASSPAGQGSLETQYF
NA NA TRBJ2-1 TRBV21-1 TGTGCCAGCAGCAACCCTCCTAGCGTAAGCTCCTACAATGAGCAGTTCTTC CASSNPPSVSSYNEQFF
NA TRBD1 TRBJ1-5 TRBV28 TGTGCCAGCAGTCTCCACTCAACAGGGGCCTTTATTCTTAGGCCCCAGCATTTT CASSLHSTGAFILRPQHF
NA TRBD1 TRBJ1-2 TRBV11-2 TGTGCCAGCAGCCGGACAGGGGAGGGCTATGGCTACACCTTC CASSRTGEGYGYTF
NA TRBD2 TRBJ2-1 TRBV4-2 TGTGCCAGCAGCCAAACGTGGACTAGCCCCAATGAGCAGTTCTTC CASSQTWTSPNEQFF
NA NA TRBJ2-7 TRBV20-1 TGCAGTGCTAGAGATAAAGACCCTACACCCTACGAGCAGTACTTC CSARDKDPTPYEQYF
few TRBD1 TRBJ2-1 TRBV5-1 TGCGCCAGCAGCCAGACAGGGGGTGAGCAGTTCTTC CASSQTGGEQFF
few TRBD2 TRBJ2-7 TRBV3-1 TGTGCCAGCACTGTAGGGCCAACTGAGCGGGAGTTCTACGAGCAGTACTTC CASTVGPTEREFYEQYF
NA NA TRBJ2-5 TRBV10-3 TGTGCCATCCAACAGGGCGAGACCCAGTACTTC CAIQQGETQYF
NA NA TRBJ2-1 TRBV5-5 TGTGCCAGCAGCTTGGGAGGGTCTCGGTTGGGTGAGCAGTTCTTC CASSLGGSRLGEQFF
NA NA TRBJ2-5 TRBV12-3/TRBV12-4 TGTGCCAGCACAGCAGGGGAAGAGCAGTACTTC CASTAGEEQYF
NA NA TRBJ1-1 TRBV4-1 TGCGCCAGCCGAGGACATATGAACACTGAAGCTTTCTTT CASRGHMNTEAFF
many TRBD1 TRBJ2-5 TRBV20-1 TGCAGCGCCACCGGGACAGAAGAGACCCAGTACTTC CSATGTEETQYF
NA TRBD2 TRBJ2-7 TRBV20-1 TGCAGTGCCGTTGGGAGCGGGGCTTACAATGAGCAGTACTTC CSAVGSGAYNEQYF
NA NA TRBJ2-1 TRBV27 TGTGCCAGCAGTTCGCGGGTTAGCTCCTACAATGAGCAGTTCTTC CASSSRVSSYNEQFF
NA NA TRBJ2-7 TRBV12-5 TGTGCTAGTGGTGGGGGCACCTCCTCCTACGAGCAGTACTTC CASGGGTSSYEQYF
NA NA TRBJ2-3 TRBV6-6 TGTGCCAGCAGTTACTCGAGCGTTGGGGTAGGCCCAGATACGCAGTATTTT CASSYSSVGVGPDTQYF
medium-sized NA TRBJ2-7 TRBV2 TGTGCCAGCAGCGGTACCAGCTCCTACGAGCAGTACTTC CASSGTSSYEQYF
once NA TRBJ1-4 TRBV9 TGTGCCAGCAGCCCGTGGACGACCGAGGGCGAAAAACTGTTTTTT CASSPWTTEGEKLFF
NA TRBD1 TRBJ1-1 TRBV6-5 TGTGCCAGCACCACGTCCTCAGGGGGATTCACTGAAGCTTTCTTT CASTTSSGGFTEAFF
few TRBD2 TRBJ2-1 TRBV7-2 TGTGCCAGCAGCTCCCAGACTAGCGGGAGGGCCGATGAGCAGTTCTTC CASSSQTSGRADEQFF
few NA TRBJ1-2 TRBV7-8 TGTGCCAGCAGCTTAGAACCTGGACGGTTCCGGGGAGAGGGCTACACCTTC CASSLEPGRFRGEGYTF
NA TRBD1 TRBJ2-7 TRBV6-2/TRBV6-3 TGTGCCAGCAGTTACCCCAGACAGGGGAGGACCTACGAGCAGTACTTC CASSYPRQGRTYEQYF
many TRBD2 TRBJ2-1 TRBV7-9 TGTGCCAGCAGCTCTGGGACTAGCACCCCTGAGCAGTTCTTC CASSSGTSTPEQFF
few TRBD1 TRBJ2-3 TRBV6-5 TGTGCCAGCAGAGGGACAGGGGTTTTATCAGATACGCAGTATTTT CASRGTGVLSDTQYF
few NA TRBJ2-7 TRBV27 TGTGCCAGCAGTCTTTTACAGGGAACCGAGCAGTACTTC CASSLLQGTEQYF
NA NA TRBJ1-5 TRBV29-1 TGCAGCGTTGAATTCGGAGAAGGAAGCAATCGGCCCCAGCATTTT CSVEFGEGSNRPQHF
NA NA TRBJ2-5 TRBV5-1 TGCGCCAGCAACCCGGCGCCGGCGGGGAAAGAGACCCAGTACTTC CASNPAPAGKETQYF
once NA TRBJ1-1 TRBV4-1 TGCGCCAGCAGCCAAGCAGGGGATGATGAAGCTTTCTTT CASSQAGDDEAFF
NA NA TRBJ1-1 TRBV28 TGTGCCAGCCTGGCGGTGAACACTGAAGCTTTCTTT CASLAVNTEAFF
NA TRBD1 TRBJ2-4 TRBV2 TGTGCCAGCAGTCTACAACCGGGACAGGGACCCAAAAACATTCAGTACTTC CASSLQPGQGPKNIQYF
NA NA TRBJ2-1 TRBV24-1 TGTGCCACCAGTGATTTAGGCGGGGTCGCCTACAATGAGCAGTTCTTC CATSDLGGVAYNEQFF
NA TRBD2 TRBJ2-3 TRBV11-3 TGTGCCAGCAGCTTAAATCGGGGAGGGGGCACAGATACGCAGTATTTT CASSLNRGGGTDTQYF
NA TRBD1 TRBJ1-6 TRBV7-2 TGTACCAGCAGCTTGAAGCCCCTAGACAGGGCCCTTCTGACACCCCTCCACTTT CTSSLKPLDRALLTPLHF
few TRBD2 TRBJ2-3 TRBV20-1 TGCAGTGCTAGGACCGGGACTAGCTTCCCAGATACGCAGTATTTT CSARTGTSFPDTQYF
NA TRBD2 TRBJ2-1 TRBV19 TGTGCCAGTAGTATAGCGGCACTAGCGGGTGGCTACAATGAGCAGTTCTTC CASSIAALAGGYNEQFF
NA TRBD2 TRBJ2-1 TRBV12-3/TRBV12-4 TGTGCCAGCATCAAACGGGCTAGCGGGGGGGGTGAGCAGTTCTTC CASIKRASGGGEQFF
NA NA TRBJ2-5 TRBV20-1 TGCAGTGCTAGTCCCGGGGAGACCCAGTACTTC CSASPGETQYF
NA NA TRBJ2-7 TRBV7-9 TGTGCCAGCAGCTTTGGGTCGGAGTTGCCCACCAACGAGCAGTACTTC CASSFGSELPTNEQYF
few TRBD2 TRBJ2-7 TRBV7-9 TGTGCCAGCAGCTTAGTAGGAGCGGGAAGGTACCACGAGCAGTACTTC CASSLVGAGRYHEQYF
few NA TRBJ2-3 TRBV7-6 TGTGCCAGCAGCTTGGCCCAGGCAGGGAAGGTCACAGATACGCAGTATTTT CASSLAQAGKVTDTQYF
few NA TRBJ1-5 TRBV20-1 TGCAGTGCTAGAGAAGGACCCAATCAGCCCCAGCATTTT CSAREGPNQPQHF
NA TRBD1 TRBJ2-6 TRBV12-3/TRBV12-4 TGTGCCAGCACAATCGGGACAGTATCCTCTGGGGCCAACGTCCTGACTTTC CASTIGTVSSGANVLTF
NA TRBD2 TRBJ2-1 TRBV6-6 TGTGCCAGCAGTTACGGGCCTAGCGGGTTCTACAATGAGCAGTTCTTC CASSYGPSGFYNEQFF